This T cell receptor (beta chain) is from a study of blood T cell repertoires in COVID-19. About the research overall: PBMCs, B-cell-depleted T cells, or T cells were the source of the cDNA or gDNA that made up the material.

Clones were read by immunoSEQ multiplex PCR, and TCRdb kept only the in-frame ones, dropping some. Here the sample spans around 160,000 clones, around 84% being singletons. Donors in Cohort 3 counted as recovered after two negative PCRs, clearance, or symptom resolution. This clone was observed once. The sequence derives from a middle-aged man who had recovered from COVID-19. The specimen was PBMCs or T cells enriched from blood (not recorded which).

The CDR3 DNA sequence: TGTGCCAGCAGCCTGAGCTCGGGGGGTGGCTACACCTTC. It specifies CASSLSSGGGYTF. V and J are TRBV3-1 (or the pseudogene TRBV3-2) and TRBJ1-2; D perhaps matches TRBD1 (5 bases). In germline, CDR1 is LGHDT, CDR2 YNNKEL (reference sequence). Trimming removed 4 bases from V and 7 bases from J, with 13 bases in between. The CDR3 totals 13 residues.